The following is a TCR beta chain sequence with its context. The sample is drawn from a study of blood T cell repertoires in COVID-19. The data were produced by immunoSEQ multiplex PCR, yet TCRdb's version contains in-frame clones alone and is incomplete. The sample lists approximately 270,000 clones, 70% to 85% occurring once. The CDR3 is 15 amino acids. Trimming removed 5 bases from V and 3 bases from J, with 16 bases in between. Germline loops: CDR1 GTSNPN, CDR2 SVGIG (reference sequence). This sequence originates from a human donor with COVID-19, enrolled during active disease. The donor label of this sample is uncertain. The chain couples TRBV30 to TRBJ2-2; TRBD2 is a possible D gene (6 bases). Sequenced: peripheral blood. The CDR3 region has the DNA TGTGCCTGGGGCCAAAGGAGGGATTACACCGGGGAGCTGTTTTTT. Residues: CAWGQRRDYTGELFF.